These 22 T cell receptor beta chains came from one sample sequenced in a study of vaccination and CD4 T cells after COVID-19. The assay that was used to sequence DNA from cultured CD4+ T cells was the Oncomine TCR Beta short-read assay. TCRdb ran MiXCR on the PCR reads and lists one entry per CDR3 protein. The table has approximately 16,000 distinct CDR3 sequences, 70% seen once; the top ten hold 15% to 20%. Antigens for these TCRs are unknown. Treatment reported: approximately 10-day PBMC culture with coronavirus spike peptide pools or control peptides (ViraFEST assay). The sequencing sample was made of CD4+ T cells from blood, cultured in vitro. These receptors all stem from a human donor who had recovered from COVID-19.

The chain couples TRBV20-1 to TRBJ1-5; possible D gene TRBD1, 6 bases. The CDR3 runs to 13 residues. The V gene's germline CDR1 is DFQATT and CDR2 SNEGSKA (reference sequence). Trimming took off 6 bases at V and 7 bases at J, with 16 bases between the two ends. The CDR3 DNA is TGCAGTGCGAGACCTTCAGGGGCCCAGCCCCAGCATTTT. It codes for CSARPSGAQPQHF.

V is TRBV5-1 and J is TRBJ1-2; perhaps TRBD1 as D (6 bases). The ends were cut back, 0 bases at V and 7 bases at J, with 16 bases in the middle. The CDR3 sequence is 15 residues long. Germline V CDR1 and CDR2: SGHRS, YFSETQ. DNA of the CDR3: TGCGCCAGCAGCTTGGAGGCTGGACAGTTCGGTGGCTACACCTTC. This codes for CASSLEAGQFGGYTF.

The V call is TRBV11-2, the J call TRBJ1-6; 7 bases agree with TRBD1. CDR3 length equals 15 residues. Germline CDR1 reads SGHAT; CDR2 reads FQNNGV. The trim removed 5 bases at V and 7 bases at J, leaving 8 bases unmatched. CDR3 region: CASSPRGTENSPLHF. Written as DNA, the CDR3 is TGTGCCAGCAGCCCCCGCGGGACAGAGAATTCACCCCTCCACTTT.

The V and J genes are TRBV7-9 and TRBJ2-1, with D possibly matching TRBD2 (5 bases). The CDR3 extends over 15 amino acids. The germline gives CDR1 SEHNR, CDR2 FQNEAQ (reference sequence). Trimming stripped 2 bases from V and 3 bases from J, with 11 bases between. CDR3 nucleotides: TGTGCCAGCAGCTTATCTGGCGGGTACTACAATGAGCAGTTCTTC. This translates into CASSLSGGYYNEQFF.

This clonotype was observed a single time. This chain links TRBV15 with TRBJ2-7; D is perhaps TRBD2 (5 bases). The germline V gene encodes CDR1 LNHNV and CDR2 YYDKDF (reference sequence). This CDR3 region has 14 residues. With 0 bases removed from V and 3 bases from J, the gap between germline ends came to 9 bases. The chain's CDR3 is CATSRDHRGYEQYF. For the CDR3, the DNA is TGTGCCACCAGCAGAGATCATCGGGGCTACGAGCAGTACTTC. Looking up the rest from reference TRBV15 and TRBJ2-7 gives the full variable domain: DAMVIQNPRYQVTQFGKPVTLSCSQTLNHNVMYWYQQKSSQAPKLLFHYYDKDFNNEADTPDNFQSRRPNTSFCFLDIRSPGLGDTAMYLCATSRDHRGYEQYFGPGTRLTVT.

The chain joins TRBV2 to TRBJ2-3; D perhaps matches TRBD2 (6 bases). Germline V gives CDR1 SNHLY, CDR2 FYNNEI. CDR3 length: 13 amino acids. V was trimmed by 7 bases and J by 2 bases, leaving 10 bases between them. CDR3 in DNA: TGTGCCAGCATTAGCGGATCCACAGATACGCAGTATTTT. As protein: CASISGSTDTQYF.

The chain employs TRBV28 and TRBJ1-1; D is possibly TRBD1 (5 bases). V was pared by 3 bases and J by 4 bases, with 18 bases between. The CDR3 sequence is 16 residues long. CDR1 is MDHEN and CDR2 is SYDVKM in the germline V gene. The CDR3 reads CASSLRKTWGITEAFF. The CDR3 bases are TGTGCCAGCAGTTTGAGGAAGACATGGGGGATCACTGAAGCTTTCTTT.

V gene TRBV6-1 combines with J gene TRBJ2-1, with 9 bases that match TRBD1. The CDR3 runs to 16 residues. Germline CDR1 reads MNHNS; CDR2 reads SASEGT. The V and J ends lost 0 bases and 6 bases, in that order; junction bases with no gene match: 6. The CDR3 loop reads CASSEAAQGAVNEQFF. For the CDR3, the DNA is TGTGCCAGCAGTGAAGCGGCACAGGGGGCGGTCAATGAGCAGTTCTTC.

This sequence joins TRBV15 and TRBJ2-3, with 9 bases identical to TRBD2. The CDR3 extends over 17 amino acids. Germline CDR1 reads LNHNV; CDR2 reads YYDKDF (reference sequence). Losses at the gene ends were 1 base for V and 0 bases for J; bases not matched to a gene: 5. CDR3 in amino acids: CATSRVASGVSTDTQYF. CDR3 coding DNA: TGTGCCACCAGCAGAGTTGCTAGCGGGGTGAGCACAGATACGCAGTATTTT.

The gene calls are TRBV28 and TRBJ1-6, with no clear D. V was cut by 5 bases and J by 9 bases, with 17 bases left in between. This CDR3 contains 15 residues. Germline V gene lookup returns CDR1 MDHEN and CDR2 SYDVKM. The CDR3: CASSRTYDGFSPLHF. Here the CDR3 DNA reads TGTGCCAGCAGTCGGACGTACGACGGATTTTCACCCCTCCACTTT.

This chain joins TRBV2 and TRBJ1-1; D not certain. Trimming left V 4 bases short and J 0 bases short, with 6 bases between. The CDR3 is 13 amino acids. Germline V gives CDR1 SNHLY, CDR2 FYNNEI. The CDR3 nucleotides read TGTGCCAGCAGTGTGGGAATGAACACTGAAGCTTTCTTT. Protein: CASSVGMNTEAFF. The full variable domain, in which reference TRBV2 and TRBJ1-1 provide the parts outside the CDR3, is EPEVTQTPSHQVTQMGQEVILRCVPISNHLYFYWYRQILGQKVEFLVSFYNNEISEKSEIFDDQFSVERPDGSNFTLKIRSTKLEDSAMYFCASSVGMNTEAFFGQGTRLTVV.

This clonotype was found once. The J gene is TRBJ1-3, the V gene TRBV20-1, with a possible D match to TRBD1 (6 bases). This CDR3 has 14 residues. V was trimmed by 4 bases and J by 0 bases, leaving 10 bases between them. Germline CDR1 DFQATT, CDR2 SNEGSKA (reference sequence). CDR3 in amino acids: CSATGHHSGNTIYF. In DNA, the CDR3 is TGCAGTGCTACGGGACATCACTCTGGAAACACCATATATTTT.

The chain recombines TRBV20-1 with TRBJ1-5; weak D call: TRBD1 (6 bases). Germline CDR1 DFQATT, CDR2 SNEGSKA (reference sequence). This CDR3 contains 14 residues. V lost 3 bases and J 4 bases, leaving 13 bases between the germline ends. The CDR3 DNA reads TGCAGTGCTAGGGCCGGGACAAAGAATCAGCCCCAGCATTTT. Residues: CSARAGTKNQPQHF.

The genes are TRBV20-1 and TRBJ2-2; D gene uncertain. There are 14 residues in the CDR3. Looked up from germline, CDR1 is DFQATT and CDR2 is SNEGSKA (reference sequence). V lost 0 bases to trimming and J lost 5 bases, with 10 bases between them. The CDR3 loop reads CSARDYEVTGELFF. DNA for the CDR3: TGCAGTGCTAGAGATTATGAAGTGACCGGGGAGCTGTTTTTT.

The chain joins TRBV11-2 to TRBJ1-2; TRBD1 matches at 7 bases. The CDR3 runs 12 residues. CDR1 SGHAT and CDR2 FQNNGV come from the germline V gene. The V and J ends lost 6 bases and 4 bases, in that order; junction bases with no gene match: 2. CDR3 region: CASSAGGYGYTF. In DNA form, the CDR3 reads TGTGCCAGCAGTGCAGGGGGCTATGGCTACACCTTC.

V gene TRBV24-1 combines with J gene TRBJ2-5, with 10 nucleotides matching TRBD1. The CDR3 is 16 residues long. CDR1 KGHDR and CDR2 SFDVKD come from the germline V gene. The V gene end was trimmed by 4 bases and the J gene end by 5 bases; junction bases not matched to a gene: 9. The CDR3 sequence: CATSDSADRGRETQYF. Here the CDR3 DNA reads TGTGCCACCAGTGACTCCGCTGACAGGGGGCGCGAGACCCAGTACTTC.

V is TRBV20-1 and J is TRBJ2-5, with 7 nucleotides matching TRBD2. The CDR3 spans 16 residues. V dropped 0 bases and J dropped 7; count of bases not matched to a gene: 14. Per germline, CDR1 DFQATT and CDR2 SNEGSKA (reference sequence). The CDR3 DNA sequence: TGCAGTGCTAGAGAGCGGCTAGCGGACCCCTGGGGGACCCAGTACTTC. Its translation: CSARERLADPWGTQYF.

J is TRBJ1-2 and V is TRBV28; D remains unclear. CDR1 and CDR2 (germline): MDHEN, SYDVKM. V lost 5 bases and J lost 7, with 11 bases in between. The length of the CDR3 is 12 residues. CDR3 bases: TGTGCCAGCAGTGCACGGCCAGGTGGCTACACCTTC. Its translation: CASSARPGGYTF.

The genes are TRBV6-4 and TRBJ2-2; D unclear. The length of the CDR3 is 13 residues. CDR1 and CDR2 from the germline V gene are MRHNA and SNTAGT. V dropped 3 bases and J dropped 3 bases, with 5 bases sitting between them. The CDR3 here is CASSDEHTGELFF. CDR3 nucleotide sequence: TGTGCCAGCAGTGATGAGCACACCGGGGAGCTGTTTTTT.

The genes are TRBV21-1 and TRBJ2-7; TRBD1 is the table's D call and was not checked against the DNA. TRBV21-1 is given as a pseudogene. This CDR3 contains 17 residues. CDR3 loop: CASSKRKGHPFSYEQYF. The CDR3 DNA reads TGTGCCAGCAGCAAACGGAAGGGACATCCTTTCTCCTACGAGCAGTACTTC.

The V gene is TRBV7-9, the J gene TRBJ1-2; the D gene is possibly TRBD1 (5 bases). This CDR3 spans 16 amino acids. In germline, CDR1 is SEHNR, CDR2 FQNEAQ (reference sequence). V shed 5 bases and J shed 8 bases, with 24 bases lying between them. CDR3 nucleotides: TGTGCCAGCAGCCAGCGCAGCCAGGGCCCTCCTTGGGGCTACACCTTC. It translates to CASSQRSQGPPWGYTF. The variable domain in full, with the rest retrieved from reference TRBV7-9 and TRBJ1-2, is DTGVSQNPRHKITKRGQNVTFRCDPISEHNRLYWYRQTLGQGPEFLTYFQNEAQLEKSRLLSDRFSAERPKGSFSTLEIQRTEQGDSAMYLCASSQRSQGPPWGYTFGSGTRLTVV.

The rearrangement links TRBV7-2 to TRBJ1-3; 7 positions match TRBD1. Germline lookup yields CDR1 SGHTA and CDR2 FQGNSA. The junction had 7 bases not matched to a gene; V was cut back by 5 bases and J by 0 bases. The CDR3 runs to 16 residues. CDR3 amino acids: CASSDQTGHSGNTIYF. In DNA form, the CDR3 reads TGTGCCAGCAGCGACCAGACAGGGCACTCTGGAAACACCATATATTTT.